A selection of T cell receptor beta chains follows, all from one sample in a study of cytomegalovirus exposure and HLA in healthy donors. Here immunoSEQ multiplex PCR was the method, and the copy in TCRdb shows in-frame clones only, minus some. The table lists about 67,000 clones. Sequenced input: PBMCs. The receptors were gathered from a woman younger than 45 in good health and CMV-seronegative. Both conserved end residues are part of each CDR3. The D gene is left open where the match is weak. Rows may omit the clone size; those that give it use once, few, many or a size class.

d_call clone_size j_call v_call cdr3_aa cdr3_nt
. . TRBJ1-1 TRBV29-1 CSVEGSNQVVGTEAFF TGCAGCGTTGAAGGTTCGAATCAGGTAGTCGGCACTGAAGCTTTCTTT
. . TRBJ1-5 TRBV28 CASSYGRRGGNQPQHF TGTGCCAGCAGTTACGGCAGGCGGGGTGGCAATCAGCCCCAGCATTTT
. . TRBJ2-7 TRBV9 CASSPGRYDYEQYF TGTGCCAGCAGCCCGGGTAGATACGACTACGAGCAGTACTTC
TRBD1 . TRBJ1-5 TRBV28 CASSLLGTGGLNQPQHF TGTGCCAGCAGTTTATTAGGGACAGGGGGCCTAAATCAGCCCCAGCATTTT
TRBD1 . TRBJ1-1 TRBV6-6 CASNTGGTEAFF TGTGCCAGCAATACAGGGGGCACTGAAGCTTTCTTT
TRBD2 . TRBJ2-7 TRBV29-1 CSVNTGLAGGEQYF TGCAGCGTTAATACGGGACTAGCGGGAGGAGAGCAGTACTTC
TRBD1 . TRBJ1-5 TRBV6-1 CASRVGQGNQPQHF TGTGCCAGCAGGGTGGGACAGGGTAATCAGCCCCAGCATTTT
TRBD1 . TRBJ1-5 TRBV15 CATSRDRDRGFHQPQHF TGTGCCACCAGCAGAGACCGGGACAGGGGATTTCATCAGCCCCAGCATTTT
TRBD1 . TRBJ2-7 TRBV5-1 CASRGVTGAYEQYF TGCGCCAGCAGGGGGGTGACAGGGGCGTACGAGCAGTACTTC
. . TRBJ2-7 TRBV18 CASSPRVAGLGSYEQYF TGTGCCAGCTCACCAAGGGTGGCGGGTCTGGGCTCCTACGAGCAGTACTTC
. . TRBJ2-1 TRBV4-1 CASSQRELYNEQFF TGCGCCAGCAGCCAGCGGGAACTCTACAATGAGCAGTTCTTC
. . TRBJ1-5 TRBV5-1 CASRESPNQPQHF TGCGCCAGCAGGGAGAGCCCCAATCAGCCCCAGCATTTT
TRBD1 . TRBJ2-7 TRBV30 CAWSDPGGSYEQYF TGTGCCTGGAGTGACCCAGGGGGATCCTACGAGCAGTACTTC
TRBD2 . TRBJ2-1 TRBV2 CASRAGTSGFNEQFF TGTGCCAGCAGGGCCGGGACTAGCGGGTTCAATGAGCAGTTCTTC
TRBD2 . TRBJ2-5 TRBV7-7 CASSLSSGLEKETQYF TGTGCTAGCAGCTTATCGTCCGGACTAGAGAAAGAGACCCAGTACTTC
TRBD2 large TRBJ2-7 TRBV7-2 CASRWTSGGAYEQYF TGTGCCAGCAGATGGACTAGCGGGGGGGCCTACGAGCAGTACTTC
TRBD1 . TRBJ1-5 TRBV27 CASSFTGDLQPQHF TGTGCCAGCAGTTTTACAGGGGACTTACAGCCCCAGCATTTT
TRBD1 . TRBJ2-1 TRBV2 CASSDTGDLDNEQFF TGTGCCAGCAGTGATACAGGGGACCTCGACAATGAGCAGTTCTTC
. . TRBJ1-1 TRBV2 CASTEGLGAFF TGTGCCAGCACCGAGGGCCTTGGAGCTTTCTTT
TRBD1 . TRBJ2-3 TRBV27 CASRPQGDRGTDTQYF TGTGCCAGCAGGCCCCAGGGGGATAGGGGCACAGATACGCAGTATTTT
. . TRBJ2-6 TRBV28 CATATASRSGANVLTF TGTGCCACCGCGACAGCTTCTCGCTCTGGGGCCAACGTCCTGACTTTC
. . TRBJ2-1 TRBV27 CASSFGLYNEQFF TGTGCCAGCAGTTTTGGACTCTACAATGAGCAGTTCTTC
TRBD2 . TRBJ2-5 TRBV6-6 CASKGTSRETQYF TGTGCCAGCAAGGGGACTAGTCGAGAGACCCAGTACTTC
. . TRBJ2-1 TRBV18 CASSPAGEQFF TGTGCCAGCTCACCGGCAGGGGAGCAGTTCTTC
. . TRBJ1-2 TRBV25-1 CASSEGEDSINYGYTF TGTGCCAGCAGTGAAGGCGAGGACAGCATTAACTATGGCTACACCTTC
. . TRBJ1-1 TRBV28 CASSLLATEAFF TGTGCCAGCAGTTTATTGGCCACTGAAGCTTTCTTT
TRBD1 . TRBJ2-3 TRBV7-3 CASNHMGQSTDTQYF TGTGCCAGCAACCACATGGGACAGAGCACAGATACGCAGTATTTT
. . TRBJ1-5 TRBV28 CASSLRGWHQPQHF TGTGCCAGCAGTTTGAGAGGGTGGCATCAGCCCCAGCATTTT
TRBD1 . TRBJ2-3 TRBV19 CASSLGTVLDTQYF TGTGCCAGTAGTCTCGGGACAGTACTAGATACGCAGTATTTT
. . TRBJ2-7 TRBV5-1 CASSFGSGLTSYEQYF TGCGCCAGCAGCTTCGGTAGCGGTTTGACCTCCTACGAGCAGTACTTC
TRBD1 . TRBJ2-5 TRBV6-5 CASSYDRDRRQETQYF TGTGCCAGCAGTTACGACCGGGACAGGAGACAAGAGACCCAGTACTTC
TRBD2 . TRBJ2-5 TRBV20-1 CSARVLAVSYF TGCAGTGCTAGAGTACTAGCGGTATCGTACTTC
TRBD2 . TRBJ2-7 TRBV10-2 CASGGGTSGALMF TGCGCCAGCGGGGGAGGGACTAGCGGGGCCCTTATGTTC
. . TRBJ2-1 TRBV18 CASSLQEYNEQFF TGTGCCAGCTCGTTACAGGAGTACAATGAGCAGTTCTTC
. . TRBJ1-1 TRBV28 CASSPLDVGAAEAFF TGTGCCAGCAGCCCTCTCGACGTTGGGGCTGCTGAAGCTTTCTTT
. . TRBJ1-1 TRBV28 CASSLGGVEAFF TGTGCCAGCAGTTTGGGGGGGGTTGAAGCTTTCTTT
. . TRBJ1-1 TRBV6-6 CASSLQAMNTEAFF TGTGCCAGCAGTTTACAGGCTATGAACACTGAAGCTTTCTTT
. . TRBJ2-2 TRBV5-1 CASSPDLNTGELFF TGCGCCAGCAGCCCGGACTTAAACACCGGGGAGCTGTTTTTT
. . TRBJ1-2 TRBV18 CASSPQRAGYTF TGTGCCAGCTCACCGCAGAGGGCTGGCTACACCTTC
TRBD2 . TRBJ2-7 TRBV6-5 CASSYSRSGGTYEQYF TGTGCCAGCAGTTACAGTCGGAGCGGGGGAACCTACGAGCAGTACTTC
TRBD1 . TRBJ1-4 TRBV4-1 CASSRTGGNEKLFF TGCGCCAGCAGCCGGACAGGGGGAAATGAAAAACTGTTTTTT
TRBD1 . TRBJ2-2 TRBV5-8 CASSSQGAPTGELFF TGTGCCAGCAGCTCCCAGGGGGCGCCCACCGGGGAGCTGTTTTTT